These T cell receptor beta chains were read from a single sample in a study of blood T cell repertoires in COVID-19. Clones were sequenced by immunoSEQ multiplex PCR, and TCRdb holds only the in-frame ones, with some missing. This sample carries 150,000 or so clones, approximately 80% of them seen once, and the ten largest clones take approximately 30%. The material sequenced was peripheral blood. The receptors derive from a woman aged 60 to 75 with acute or convalescent COVID-19. The CDR3 runs from the conserved cysteine through the conserved F or W. D genes are given only for firm matches. Clone size, where shown, is once, few, many, or a class for clones that have expanded.

>TRBV2|TRBJ1-3|NA|NA|16
CASSERGPGFGNTIYF
TGTGCCAGCAGTGAAAGGGGCCCAGGGTTTGGAAACACCATATATTTT
>TRBV7-3|TRBJ2-2|TRBD2|once|18
CASSPLGRTSGEAGELFF
TGTGCCAGCAGCCCCCTTGGTCGGACTAGCGGGGAGGCCGGGGAGCTGTTTTTT
>TRBV5-6|TRBJ1-2|TRBD1|NA|14
CASSLSGTGNTHTF
TGTGCCAGCAGCTTGTCAGGGACAGGCAATACGCACACCTTC
>TRBV20-1|TRBJ2-1|TRBD2|NA|11
CSASSGGEQFF
TGCAGTGCAAGTAGCGGGGGTGAGCAGTTCTTC
>TRBV5-5|TRBJ2-3|TRBD1|NA|16
CASSRRWDRDTDTQYF
TGTGCCAGCAGCCGGCGGTGGGACAGGGACACAGATACGCAGTATTTT
>TRBV3-1/TRBV3-2|TRBJ1-1|NA|NA|13
CASSQGARGEAFF
TGTGCCAGCAGCCAAGGGGCCAGGGGTGAAGCTTTCTTT
>TRBV6-5|TRBJ1-6|TRBD1|NA|13
CATGTDDNSPLHF
TGTGCCACCGGGACAGATGATAATTCACCCCTCCACTTT
>TRBV2|TRBJ1-6|TRBD1|NA|14
CASKGTGDNSPLHF
TGTGCCAGCAAGGGTACAGGGGATAATTCACCCCTCCACTTT
>TRBV12-3/TRBV12-4|TRBJ1-6|NA|NA|13
CASRTSGNSPLHF
TGTGCCAGCAGAACCTCAGGGAATTCACCCCTCCACTTT
>TRBV10-1|TRBJ1-6|TRBD1|NA|15
CASSTSGGWNSPLHF
TGCGCCAGCAGTACGTCAGGGGGCTGGAATTCACCCCTCCACTTT
>TRBV5-1|TRBJ2-7|NA|few|15
CASSLALPGSYEQYF
TGCGCCAGCAGCTTGGCCCTCCCAGGCTCCTACGAGCAGTACTTC
>TRBV29-1|TRBJ2-1|NA|NA|12
CSVAPTPGEQFF
TGCAGCGTTGCCCCCACTCCGGGGGAGCAGTTCTTC
>TRBV6-5|TRBJ1-5|TRBD1|NA|15
CASSQTGERNQPQHF
TGTGCCAGCAGCCAAACAGGGGAGCGCAATCAGCCCCAGCATTTT
>TRBV11-2|TRBJ2-5|NA|NA|10
CASSRGTQYF
TGTGCCAGCAGTCGGGGGACCCAGTACTTC
>TRBV19|TRBJ1-1|TRBD1|few|14
CASSLRQGNTEAFF
TGTGCCAGTAGTCTACGACAGGGGAACACTGAAGCTTTCTTT
>TRBV18|TRBJ1-2|TRBD1|once|17
CASSSGTGTVTSYGYTF
TGTGCCAGCTCATCCGGAACCGGGACAGTCACGAGCTATGGCTACACCTTC
>TRBV5-1|TRBJ1-1|TRBD1|many|15
CASSWTGAGNTEAFF
TGCGCCAGCAGCTGGACAGGGGCGGGGAACACTGAAGCTTTCTTT
>TRBV28|TRBJ1-1|TRBD1|once|15
CASSLTTGGFTEAFF
TGTGCCAGCAGTTTAACGACAGGGGGTTTCACTGAAGCTTTCTTT
>TRBV7-2|TRBJ2-1|NA|NA|13
CASSWRLVDEQFF
TGTGCCAGCAGCTGGCGGTTAGTTGATGAGCAGTTCTTC
>TRBV3-1/TRBV3-2|TRBJ2-5|TRBD2|NA|17
CASSQVFAGGPGETQYF
TGTGCCAGCAGCCAAGTTTTTGCGGGGGGGCCGGGGGAGACCCAGTACTTC
>TRBV3-1/TRBV3-2|TRBJ1-5|NA|NA|15
CASSPGSHQGQPQHF
TGTGCCAGCAGCCCCGGGTCCCACCAGGGCCAGCCCCAGCATTTT
>TRBV5-1|TRBJ1-2|NA|NA|18
CASSLSLGHSSYFYGYTF
TGCGCCAGCAGCTTGTCTCTTGGACACTCGTCTTACTTCTATGGCTACACCTTC
>TRBV19|TRBJ1-5|TRBD1|once|15
CASNKTPGGNQPQHF
TGTGCCAGTAACAAGACCCCAGGGGGAAATCAGCCCCAGCATTTT
>TRBV7-9|TRBJ1-1|NA|NA|12
CASSKQDTEAFF
TGTGCCAGCAGCAAACAGGACACTGAAGCTTTCTTT
>TRBV29-1|TRBJ2-7|TRBD1|once|13
CSVPGQGGYEQYF
TGCAGCGTGCCGGGACAGGGTGGCTACGAGCAGTACTTC
>TRBV14|TRBJ2-2|NA|NA|13
CASSPRATGELFF
TGTGCCAGCAGCCCCCGCGCTACCGGGGAGCTGTTTTTT
>TRBV27|TRBJ2-1|TRBD1|NA|16
CASSPVGDRVGNEQFF
TGTGCCAGCAGCCCCGTCGGGGACAGGGTCGGTAATGAGCAGTTCTTC
>TRBV5-1|TRBJ2-2|NA|NA|15
CASSPRTTNTGELFF
TGCGCCAGCTCCCCCCGGACAACCAACACCGGGGAGCTGTTTTTT
>TRBV5-4|TRBJ1-3|NA|NA|15
CASSLYSSSGNTIYF
TGTGCCAGCAGCTTGTACTCGAGCTCTGGAAACACCATATATTTT
>TRBV6-4|TRBJ1-2|TRBD1|NA|13
CASNRQGNDGYTF
TGTGCCAGCAACAGACAGGGTAATGATGGCTACACCTTC
>TRBV11-2|TRBJ1-1|NA|NA|11
CASSLNAEAFF
TGTGCCAGCAGCCTAAACGCTGAAGCTTTCTTT
>TRBV14|TRBJ2-7|TRBD1|NA|15
CASSPGTGVIGEQYF
TGTGCCAGCAGCCCCGGGACAGGGGTTATAGGCGAGCAGTACTTC